Below are 16 T cell receptor beta chains sequenced from a single sample in a study of CD8+ T cells in alopecia areata. Documented treatment: oral pan-JAK inhibitor, 5-10 mg twice daily. Extraction and reverse transcription of RNA yielded cDNA as the sequencing template. Profiling relied on immunoSEQ multiplex PCR, and the TCRdb table lists in-frame clones only, not all of them. The sample records 120,000 to 150,000 clones, around four fifths being singletons. The specimen was CD8+ T cells sorted from blood, collected at week 4, from a patient treated with tofacitinib. Receptors were obtained from a human donor with alopecia areata.

V is TRBV5-1 and J is TRBJ2-2; no firm D call. The germline V gene has CDR1 SGHRS and CDR2 YFSETQ. With 4 bases removed from V and 3 bases from J, the gap between germline ends came to 7 bases. This CDR3 is 13 amino acids long. The CDR3 loop is CASSPQYTGELFF. The DNA of the CDR3 is TGCGCCAGCAGCCCTCAATACACCGGGGAGCTGTTTTTT.

This sequence joins TRBV19 and TRBJ1-4; tentative D call: TRBD1 (6 bases). Trimming took off 4 bases at V and 14 bases at J, with 17 bases between the two ends. CDR3 size: 13 residues. CDR1 is LNHDA and CDR2 is SQIVND in the germline V gene (reference sequence). The CDR3, as DNA: TGTGCCAGTAGTAAACGGGGACCCCAGGGGCTGTTTTTT. Its translation: CASSKRGPQGLFF.

V gene TRBV6-6 combines with J gene TRBJ1-1; no definite D call. Germline V lookup: CDR1 MNHNY, CDR2 SVGAGI (reference sequence). This CDR3 has 12 amino acids. The V gene lost 2 bases and the J gene lost 3 bases, with 4 bases spanning the gap. The CDR3 DNA reads as TGTGCCAGCAGTTACGGGGACACTGAAGCTTTCTTT. It yields the protein CASSYGDTEAFF.

The chain combines TRBV6-5 with TRBJ1-1, with D possibly being TRBD1 (6 bases). CDR3 length: 14 residues. The germline V gene has CDR1 MNHEY and CDR2 SVGAGI. The V end was cut by 6 bases, the J end by 0 bases, with 11 bases between. CDR3 DNA: TGTGCCAGCAGCCAGGACAGCCTGAACACTGAAGCTTTCTTT. It yields the protein CASSQDSLNTEAFF.

The rearrangement links TRBV4-3 to TRBJ2-5; weak D call: TRBD2 (6 bases). The germline V gene encodes CDR1 LGHNA and CDR2 YSLEER. The CDR3 has 16 amino acids. V lost 3 bases, J lost 2 bases, and 16 bases lay in between. The CDR3 DNA sequence: TGCGCCAGCAGCCAGAGCCTTAGCGGTCTACAAGAGACCCAGTACTTC. The encoded protein is CASSQSLSGLQETQYF.

The genes are TRBV5-1 and TRBJ2-7; TRBD2 is a possible D gene (5 bases). Trimming took 3 bases from V and 2 from J, leaving 12 bases between them. The CDR3 is made up of 14 amino acids. Germline V gene sequence: CDR1 SGHRS, CDR2 YFSETQ. CDR3 bases: TGCGCCAGCAGCTGGAGGATTGGCCCCTACGAGCAGTACTTC. Translation gives CASSWRIGPYEQYF. Full variable domain (rest looked up from reference TRBV5-1 and TRBJ2-7): KAGVTQTPRYLIKTRGQQVTLSCSPISGHRSVSWYQQTPGQGLQFLFEYFSETQRNKGNFPGRFSGRQFSNSRSEMNVSTLELGDSALYLCASSWRIGPYEQYFGPGTRLTVT.

The chain employs TRBV6-5 and TRBJ2-5, with D possibly being TRBD2 (6 bases). The CDR3 sequence is 14 residues long. Germline assignment: CDR1 MNHEY and CDR2 SVGAGI. The V end was cut by 2 bases, the J end by 2 bases, with 9 bases between. The CDR3 region is CASSYGGRQETQYF. CDR3 sequence (DNA): TGTGCCAGCAGTTACGGGGGGAGGCAAGAGACCCAGTACTTC.

This clone has only a few counts. The genes are TRBV6-6 and TRBJ1-1, with D maybe TRBD1 (6 bases). Germline V lookup: CDR1 MNHNY, CDR2 SVGAGI (reference sequence). The V end lost 10 bases, the J end lost 11 bases, and 14 bases lay between the germline ends. CDR3 length: 10 amino acids. DNA for the CDR3: TGTGCCACCTGGCAGGGGCGCGCTTTCTTT. Its protein product is CATWQGRAFF.

The V gene is TRBV6-1, the J gene TRBJ2-3, with 9 bases fitting TRBD2. J was trimmed by 4 bases and V by 4 bases; bases with no gene match: 6. CDR3 size: 15 residues. Germline CDR1 reads MNHNS; CDR2 reads SASEGT. The CDR3 DNA reads as TGTGCCAGCAGTGGTATGGCGGGGGGGCCAGATACGCAGTATTTT. Its translation is CASSGMAGGPDTQYF.

The chain combines TRBV29-1 with TRBJ2-5, with D hard to call. The DNA end is a closer match to TRBJ2-7, so the J assignment may be wrong. The CDR3 extends over 13 amino acids. Per germline, CDR1 SQVTM and CDR2 ANQGSEA. CDR3 DNA sequence: TGCAGCGTTGTCTCTCAGAGCTCCTACGAGCAGTACTTC. This encodes CSVVSQSSYEQYF.

This clone was seen only a few times. The chain combines TRBV7-9 with TRBJ2-1; the match to TRBD2 covers 8 bases. CDR1 and CDR2 (germline): SEHNR, FQNEAQ (reference sequence). V lost 10 bases to trimming and J lost 0 bases; unmatched junction nucleotides: 8. This CDR3 comprises 15 residues. CDR3 DNA: TGTGCCACCCACCCCACTAGCGGCTCCTACAATGAGCAGTTCTTC. This translates into CATHPTSGSYNEQFF.

This clone was seen a few times. This chain joins TRBV2 and TRBJ2-7; maybe TRBD1 (5 bases). Trimming left V 7 bases short and J 10 bases short, with 14 bases between. Germline assignment: CDR1 SNHLY and CDR2 FYNNEI. CDR3 length: 11 amino acids. The CDR3 sequence: CASIVEQAQYF. The CDR3 coding sequence is TGTGCCAGCATCGTCGAACAGGCACAGTACTTC.

This clone was seen a few times. The rearrangement links TRBV18 to TRBJ2-5; 9 positions match TRBD1. V shed 2 bases, J shed 5 bases, and the junction held 9 bases outside the gene matches. The germline CDR1 and CDR2 sequences are KGHSH and LQKENI. The CDR3 loop spans 16 amino acids. The CDR3 here is CASSPVRDRVDETQYF. DNA for the CDR3: TGTGCCAGCTCACCAGTTCGGGACAGGGTTGACGAGACCCAGTACTTC. The full variable domain, rest sourced from reference TRBV18 and TRBJ2-5, is NAGVMQNPRHLVRRRGQEARLRCSPMKGHSHVYWYRQLPEEGLKFMVYLQKENIIDESGMPKERFSAEFPKEGPSILRIQQVVRGDSAAYFCASSPVRDRVDETQYFGPGTRLLVL.

The V gene is TRBV25-1, the J gene TRBJ1-4; the D gene is possibly TRBD1 (5 bases). The CDR3 consists of 11 residues. Germline lookup yields CDR1 MGHDK and CDR2 SYGVNS. Trimming pared 7 bases from V and 10 bases from J, leaving 10 bases between. CDR3 sequence (DNA): TGTGCCAGCAACTCGGGGCGAAAACTGTTTTTT. This encodes CASNSGRKLFF.

The table lists this clone with a count of one. The gene calls are TRBV9 and TRBJ2-2, with TRBD1 matching 8 bases. CDR3 length: 15 amino acids. J lost 4 bases, V lost 0 bases, and 2 bases had no gene match. Germline V gene data show CDR1 as SGDLS and CDR2 as YYNGEE. The CDR3 loop is CASSVGTGFTGELFF. CDR3 bases: TGTGCCAGCAGCGTAGGGACAGGGTTCACCGGGGAGCTGTTTTTT.

This chain connects TRBV7-9 to TRBJ2-3; D is perhaps TRBD2 (6 bases). CDR1 and CDR2 from the germline V gene are SEHNR and FQNEAQ (reference sequence). The CDR3 loop spans 16 amino acids. Deletions cut 0 bases from V and 4 bases from J, with 14 bases between. The CDR3 bases are TGTGCCAGCAGCTTAGCGGGCAGGGAGGTCGCAGATACGCAGTATTTT. The encoded protein is CASSLAGREVADTQYF.